Below, 18 T cell receptor beta chains from the same sample are listed, as sequenced in a study of tumor-infiltrating lymphocytes in primary liver carcinoma. From roughly 470 ng total RNA, TCR beta cDNA was generated with a primer in the constant region. Three rounds of nested multiplex PCR with slightly modified ARM-PCR produced TCR beta libraries. With TRBV1-TRBV30 forward primers and a C-beta reverse primer, the first two PCR rounds were run for nine to eleven cycles each. TCRdb itself ran the multiplex PCR reads through MiXCR, one entry per CDR3 protein. The sample gives 80,000 to 100,000 distinct CDR3 sequences, around 70% of which show up once; approximately 30% is in the top ten. Taking about 17-31 mg of unsorted bulk tissue, the authors co-extracted RNA and DNA. Material: tumor-adjacent normal liver tissue. The receptors shown here come from a middle-aged man with primary liver carcinoma and hepatitis B virus infection.

This clonotype was seen a single time. This could be a read error, since a much larger clone is one nucleotide away. J is TRBJ1-1 and V is TRBV10-2; D is unresolved. Germline CDR1 is WSHSY and CDR2 is SAAADI. This CDR3 is 15 amino acids long. DNA for the CDR3: TGCGCCAGCAGTGAGTCAAGCAGTATGAACGCTGAAGCTTTCTTT. This codes for CASSESSSMNAEAFF.

In regard to this clonotype: A much more abundant neighbour one base away suggests this may be a read error. The missing conserved phenylalanine or tryptophan at the end of this CDR3 makes a read error likely. The V and J genes are TRBV29-1 and TRBJ2-2, with D unclear. The germline V gene has CDR1 SQVTM and CDR2 ANQGSEA. V was clipped by 6 bases and J by 1 base, with 9 bases between them. The CDR3 runs 13 residues. CDR3 coding DNA: TGCAGCGTCAAGACACGGAACACCGGGGAGCTGTTTCTT. Translating it yields CSVKTRNTGELFL.

This clonotype is labeled as medium-sized. The genes are TRBV11-2 and TRBJ2-5; 9 bases are shared with TRBD2. Germline CDR1 and CDR2: SGHAT and FQNNGV. The length of the CDR3 is 15 residues. J was trimmed by 2 bases and V by 1 base; bases with no gene match: 2. The CDR3 nucleotides read TGTGCCAGCAGCTTAGTAGCGGGAGAACAAGAGACCCAGTACTTC. It is translated as CASSLVAGEQETQYF.

The chain links TRBV25-1 to TRBJ2-1; D is unresolved. The CDR3 runs to 16 residues. Germline CDR1 and CDR2: MGHDK and SYGVNS. V was trimmed by 6 bases and J by 0 bases, leaving 15 bases between them. CDR3 DNA: TGTGCCAGCAGCCCCGTTAGAGCAACCTCCTACAATGAGCAGTTCTTC. Its translation: CASSPVRATSYNEQFF.

In its sample, this clonotype was seen once. The chain couples TRBV5-5 to TRBJ2-2; 11 positions agree with TRBD2. Losses at the gene ends were 4 bases for V and 0 bases for J; bases not matched to a gene: 8. The CDR3 has 18 amino acids. Germline lookup yields CDR1 SGHKS and CDR2 YYEKEE (reference sequence). The CDR3 region has the DNA TGTGCCAGCAGCAGAGAACTAGCGGGAGACTCGAACACCGGGGAGCTGTTTTTT. It is translated as CASSRELAGDSNTGELFF.

There are a few counts of this clonotype. This chain joins TRBV30 and TRBJ2-7; perhaps TRBD2 as D (6 bases). Germline values: CDR1 GTSNPN, CDR2 SVGIG (reference sequence). The V and J ends lost 4 bases and 3 bases respectively, with 13 bases between them. The CDR3 contains 13 residues. CDR3 DNA sequence: TGTGCCTGGACCCACGGGGGAGGCTACGAGCAGTACTTC. Amino acid sequence: CAWTHGGGYEQYF.

This clonotype was seen many times. The rearrangement links TRBV12-3 or TRBV12-4 to TRBJ2-2; 8 bases map to TRBD1. The CDR3 sequence is 15 residues long. V trimming: 7 bases; J trimming: 7 bases; junction bases outside the gene matches: 11. This CDR3 is CASTLTGVLLGELFF. As DNA, the CDR3 is TGTGCCAGCACCCTGACAGGGGTCTTACTCGGGGAGCTGTTTTTT.

A note on this clonotype: Because it lacks the conserved phenylalanine or tryptophan at the end, this CDR3 is likely a read error. This rearrangement joins TRBV11-2 to TRBJ2-2, with D perhaps TRBD1 (6 bases). Germline values: CDR1 SGHAT, CDR2 FQNNGV. This CDR3 has 14 residues. Written as DNA, the CDR3 is TGTGCCAGCAGCTCAAGCAACTACGAGGGGGTGCTGTTTCTT. Translated, it gives CASSSSNYEGVLFL.

This chain uses TRBV10-3 with TRBJ2-6, with D unclear. The CDR3 spans 12 residues. From germline, CDR1 is ENHRY and CDR2 SYGVKD. The V end lost 4 bases, the J end lost 3 bases, and 1 base lay between the germline ends. CDR3 loop: CAISGGANVLTF. Here the CDR3 DNA reads TGTGCCATCAGTGGTGGGGCCAACGTCCTGACTTTC.

This clonotype showed up just once. The junction differs from germline at one of its ends, possibly a read error. The chain links TRBV29-1 to TRBJ1-1; 8 nucleotides agree with TRBD1. CDR3 length equals 13 residues. Germline V gene data show CDR1 as SQVTM and CDR2 as ANQGSEA. The CDR3 DNA is TGCAGCGTTGACGGTCAGGGGGCCACTAAAGCTTTCTTC. Its translation is CSVDGQGATKAFF.

The gene calls are TRBV11-2 and TRBJ1-4; D not resolved. The CDR3 spans 14 residues. Trimming took off 7 bases at V and 11 bases at J, with 20 bases between the two ends. Germline CDR1 is SGHAT and CDR2 is FQNNGV. The chain's CDR3 is CASTFYQEERKLFF. DNA for the CDR3: TGTGCCAGCACCTTTTACCAGGAGGAGAGGAAACTGTTTTTT.

Regarding this clonotype: A much larger clone lies a single base off, so this may be a read error. The rearrangement uses TRBV6-5 and TRBJ2-5, with 10 nucleotides matching TRBD1. Unmatched junction bases numbered 8, after V lost 7 bases and J lost 3 bases. The CDR3 extends over 15 amino acids. The germline V gene has CDR1 MNHEY and CDR2 SVGAGI. In DNA form, the CDR3 reads TGTGCCAGCATCCTCCTTGGACAGGGGGAAGAGACCCAGTACTTC. Translation gives CASILLGQGEETQYF.

On this clonotype itself: This may stem from a read error, because a much larger clone lies one nucleotide away. The chain couples TRBV5-6 to TRBJ1-1; D not certain. The CDR3 is 14 residues long. In germline, CDR1 is SGHDT, CDR2 YYEEEE. The CDR3 DNA is TGTGCCAGCAGCAGGGTCACCTTGAACACTGAAGTTTTCTTT. It codes for CASSRVTLNTEVFF.

As concerns this clonotype: Germline is not matched at one junction end, which may reflect a read error. The chain joins TRBV11-2 to TRBJ2-7; the match to TRBD2 covers 9 bases. The germline V gene encodes CDR1 SGHAT and CDR2 FQNNGV. The CDR3 is 15 amino acids. The CDR3 is CDNSLGASGTYGQYF. The CDR3 DNA reads TGTGACAACAGCTTAGGAGCTAGCGGGACCTACGGGCAGTACTTC.

This clonotype has more than one count but fewer than ten. This CDR3 is missing its conserved last phenylalanine or tryptophan, likely due to a read error. The chain carries TRBV11-2 and TRBJ1-1; no reliable D call. Germline values: CDR1 SGHAT, CDR2 FQNNGV. The CDR3 sequence is 14 residues long. Between the trimmed V and J ends, which lost 4 bases and 1 base, there was a span of 10 bases. CDR3 sequence: CASSSEWGNTEAFS. The CDR3 DNA follows: TGTGCCAGCAGCTCAGAATGGGGGAACACTGAAGCTTTCTCT.

In regard to this clonotype: Mismatch with germline at one junction end may stem from a read error. The chain recombines TRBV11-2 with TRBJ2-1; D perhaps matches TRBD2 (6 bases). The CDR3 has 16 residues. Germline V gene lookup returns CDR1 SGHAT and CDR2 FQNNGV. The CDR3 region has the DNA TGTGCCATCAGCTTGGATATTGGACTAACAATGGGTGAGCAATTCTTC. Amino acids: CAISLDIGLTMGEQFF.

Concerning this clonotype itself: A read error may be the cause here, since a much bigger clone is one base away. This chain connects TRBV12-3 or TRBV12-4 to TRBJ2-5; D gene uncertain. The CDR3 length is 11 residues. CDR3 region: CASSRGETQNF. CDR3 nucleotide sequence: TGTGCCAGCAGTCGCGGAGAGACCCAGAACTTC.

This clonotype was observed a single time. Relative to the germline gene, one junction end is altered; a read error may explain this. V and J are TRBV10-3 and TRBJ2-1, with TRBD1 matching 8 bases. Germline CDR1 reads ENHRY; CDR2 reads SYGVKD. The CDR3 has 16 residues. DNA of the CDR3: TGTGTCATCAGTGAGTTGGGGGACAGGCTCTACAATGAGCAGTTCTTC. Translated, it gives CVISELGDRLYNEQFF.